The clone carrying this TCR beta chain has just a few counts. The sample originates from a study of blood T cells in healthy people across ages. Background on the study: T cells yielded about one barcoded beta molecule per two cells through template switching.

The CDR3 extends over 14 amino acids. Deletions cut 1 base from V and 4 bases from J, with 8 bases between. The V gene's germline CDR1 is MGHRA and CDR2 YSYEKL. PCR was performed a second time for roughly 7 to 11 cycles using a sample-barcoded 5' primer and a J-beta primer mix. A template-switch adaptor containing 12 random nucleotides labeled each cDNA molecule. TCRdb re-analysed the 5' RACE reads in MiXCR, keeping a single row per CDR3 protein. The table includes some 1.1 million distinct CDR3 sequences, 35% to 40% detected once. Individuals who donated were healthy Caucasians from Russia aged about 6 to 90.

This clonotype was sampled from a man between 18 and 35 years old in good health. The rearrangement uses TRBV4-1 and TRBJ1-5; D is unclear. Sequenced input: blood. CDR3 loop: CASSQGWVNQPQHF. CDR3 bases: TGCGCCAGCAGCCAAGGCTGGGTGAATCAGCCCCAGCATTTT.